This T cell receptor (beta chain) was identified during a study of response to subunit inactivated influenza vaccine. Details on this clonotype: Antigen: not known.

Findings and limits, study-wide: There was a suggestion from the authors that each seasonal influenza vaccination recruits few new T cells.

MiXCR, applied by TCRdb to the RT-PCR reads, yields one record per CDR3 protein. The sample lists over 300,000 distinct CDR3 sequences, 20% to 25% occurring once. Germline V gene sequence: CDR1 SGHDT, CDR2 YYEEEE. This CDR3 has 15 amino acids. The V and J ends lost 0 bases and 6 bases respectively, with 15 bases between them. The rearrangement uses TRBV5-6 and TRBJ1-1; D not certain. Sequencing was performed on PBMCs from blood, taken around 22 months after vaccination. This TCR was sampled from a man between 50 and 75 years old who received an inactivated influenza vaccine. CDR3 sequence reads: CASSLGVGVVAEAFF. The CDR3 DNA reads as TGTGCCAGCAGCTTGGGTGTTGGGGTCGTAGCTGAAGCTTTCTTT.